Following are 23 T cell receptor beta chains from one sample sequenced in a study of T cell responses to AZD1222 COVID-19 vaccine. Sequencing was performed with immunoSEQ multiplex PCR; in TCRdb, only in-frame clones are kept and a portion is missing. Found here are about 100,000 clones, about 88% of them singletons; the top ten hold about 1.8%. This sample comprised peripheral blood, obtained on day 0 of AZD1222 vaccination. The receptors were sampled from an adult in good health.

The CDR3 sequence is CASSPDRARPEAFF. CDR3 bases: TGTGCCAGCAGCCCGGACAGAGCGAGGCCTGAAGCTTTCTTT. This chain links TRBV11-3 with TRBJ1-1; maybe TRBD1 (6 bases). Trimming removed 5 bases at V and 6 bases at J, with 16 bases between. Germline CDR1 is SGHNT and CDR2 is YENEEA. The CDR3 runs to 14 residues.

This clone showed up just once. The gene calls are TRBV11-3 and TRBJ2-5; 8 positions agree with TRBD2. The trim removed 4 bases at V and 3 bases at J, leaving 1 base unmatched. The CDR3 has 13 amino acids. Germline V CDR1 and CDR2: SGHNT, YENEEA. CDR3 in amino acids: CASSSGGEETQYF. CDR3 coding DNA: TGTGCCAGCAGCTCGGGAGGGGAAGAGACCCAGTACTTC.

This clone appeared a single time. The chain employs TRBV19 and TRBJ2-3; 9 nucleotides agree with TRBD1. The CDR3 spans 15 residues. V lost 8 bases, J lost 0 bases, and 6 bases stayed unmatched. In germline, CDR1 is LNHDA, CDR2 SQIVND (reference sequence). CDR3 loop: CASPIGTGSTDTQYF. The CDR3 DNA follows: TGTGCCAGTCCGATCGGGACAGGGAGCACAGATACGCAGTATTTT.

This chain links TRBV5-4 with TRBJ1-3; D not resolved. Trimming removed 4 bases from V and 2 bases from J, with 13 bases in between. Germline CDR1 SGHNT, CDR2 YYREEE (reference sequence). This CDR3 is 15 amino acids long. CDR3 coding DNA: TGTGCCAGCAGCCGGCCCGGGAACGCTGGAAACACCATATATTTT. Translated, it gives CASSRPGNAGNTIYF.

This sequence joins TRBV4-1 and TRBJ2-7; 10 nucleotides match TRBD2. CDR1 and CDR2 from the germline V gene are MGHRA and YSYEKL. Losses at the gene ends were 2 bases for V and 1 base for J; bases not matched to a gene: 17. The CDR3 sequence is 20 residues long. The CDR3 spells CASSQIAGGGKLPYSYEQYF. The CDR3 region has the DNA TGCGCCAGCAGCCAAATAGCGGGAGGCGGAAAACTACCCTATTCCTACGAGCAGTACTTC.

This chain uses TRBV4-2 with TRBJ1-2; possible D gene TRBD1, 5 bases. Trimming took 0 bases from V and 5 from J, leaving 13 bases between them. This CDR3 contains 15 residues. Germline-derived CDR1 and CDR2 are LGHNA and YNFKEQ. The CDR3 is CASSQDRGDGYGYTF. The CDR3 DNA reads as TGTGCCAGCAGCCAAGATCGGGGGGACGGATATGGCTACACCTTC.

The genes are TRBV28 and TRBJ2-5; TRBD1 aligns across 9 bases. CDR3 size: 15 residues. V lost 6 bases to trimming and J lost 4 bases; unmatched junction nucleotides: 9. CDR1 is MDHEN and CDR2 is SYDVKM in the germline V gene. The CDR3 nucleotides read TGTGCCAGCAGCCAGAACAGGGGGCAGATAGAGACCCAGTACTTC. Encoded protein: CASSQNRGQIETQYF.

This chain uses TRBV19 with TRBJ2-1; D not resolved. The V gene's germline CDR1 is LNHDA and CDR2 SQIVND (reference sequence). V gave up 3 bases and J gave up 8 bases, with 11 bases separating them. The CDR3 is 13 amino acids. The CDR3 region has the DNA TGTGCCAGTAGTATCCGCTCGTCCCATGAGCAGTTCTTC. This encodes CASSIRSSHEQFF.

The chain couples TRBV5-1 to TRBJ2-6; D gene ambiguous. Trimming left V 4 bases short and J 0 bases short, with 8 bases between. Germline V gene sequence: CDR1 SGHRS, CDR2 YFSETQ. This CDR3 has 15 residues. The CDR3 region has the DNA TGCGCCAGCAGCCTTATAAGCTCTGGGGCCAACGTCCTGACTTTC. Translation: CASSLISSGANVLTF.

The rearrangement links TRBV7-3 to TRBJ2-3; the D is unclear. Germline values: CDR1 SGHTA, CDR2 FQGTGA. The CDR3 totals 16 residues. V was trimmed by 5 bases and J by 1 base, leaving 16 bases between them. The CDR3 region has the DNA TGTGCCAGCAGCCGTGGCGGAGTGATTGGCACAGATACGCAGTATTTT. This translates into CASSRGGVIGTDTQYF.

Remarks on this clone: The sample has other DNA sequences that encode this CDR3 too. The V call is TRBV14, the J call TRBJ1-1; D unclear. V was shortened by 0 bases and J by 4 bases, with 9 bases between the two germline ends. Germline V lookup: CDR1 SGHDN, CDR2 FVKESK. This CDR3 has 14 residues. The CDR3 loop reads CASSQERGSTEAFF. CDR3 in DNA: TGTGCCAGCAGCCAAGAGCGGGGAAGCACTGAAGCTTTCTTT.

This chain connects TRBV30 to TRBJ2-4, with D possibly TRBD1 on 6 matching bases. This CDR3 has 11 residues. Germline-derived CDR1 and CDR2 are GTSNPN and SVGIG (reference sequence). V was cut by 3 bases and J by 6 bases, with 6 bases left in between. The CDR3 sequence: CAWRQGNIQYF. CDR3 nucleotide sequence: TGTGCCTGGAGACAGGGAAACATTCAGTACTTC.

J is TRBJ2-3 and V is TRBV27; TRBD1 might be the D (5 bases). The CDR3 runs to 15 residues. Germline V gene lookup returns CDR1 MNHEY and CDR2 SMNVEV (reference sequence). The V gene lost 5 bases and the J gene lost 2 bases, with 14 bases spanning the gap. This chain's CDR3 is CASSPIDRLTDTQYF. CDR3 DNA sequence: TGTGCCAGCAGTCCGATCGACAGACTCACAGATACGCAGTATTTT.

This clone has more than one count but fewer than ten. This rearrangement joins TRBV5-6 to TRBJ2-4; 8 nucleotides align to TRBD2. The CDR3 runs 16 residues. In germline, CDR1 is SGHDT, CDR2 YYEEEE. V was clipped by 1 base and J by 8 bases; unmatched bases: 11. CDR3 amino acids: CASSLFAGGITDIQYF. For the CDR3, the DNA is TGTGCCAGCAGCTTGTTTGCGGGGGGTATAACAGACATTCAGTACTTC.

The CDR3 loop reads CASSAIGVQGTDTQYF. CDR3 DNA: TGCGCCAGCAGCGCCATCGGGGTCCAGGGGACAGATACGCAGTATTTT. The chain is built from TRBV5-1 and TRBJ2-3; D possibly corresponds to TRBD1 (6 bases). There are 16 residues in the CDR3. The V end lost 4 bases, the J end lost 3 bases, and 18 bases lay between the germline ends. CDR1 is SGHRS and CDR2 is YFSETQ in the germline V gene.

The V gene is TRBV14, the J gene TRBJ2-1; D remains unclear. The CDR3 sequence is 13 residues long. Deletions cut 0 bases from V and 9 bases from J, with 9 bases between. CDR1 and CDR2 from the germline V gene are SGHDN and FVKESK. As DNA, the CDR3 is TGTGCCAGCAGCCAAGACCCCTCCCGTGAGCAGTTCTTC. Translating it yields CASSQDPSREQFF.

The rearrangement uses TRBV2 and TRBJ2-4, with 12 bases that match TRBD2. The V and J ends lost 1 base and 1 base, in that order; junction bases with no gene match: 2. This CDR3 is 17 amino acids long. CDR1 is SNHLY, CDR2 FYNNEI, per germline. The CDR3 nucleotides are TGTGCCAGCAGTGAAGGAGGACTAGCGGGGGCCAAAAACATTCAGTACTTC. It is translated as CASSEGGLAGAKNIQYF.

V is TRBV5-6 and J is TRBJ2-2; no firm D call. Germline loops: CDR1 SGHDT, CDR2 YYEEEE. This CDR3 has 14 amino acids. The V end was cut by 0 bases, the J end by 5 bases, with 8 bases between. The CDR3 is CASSLGTRTGELFF. Written as DNA, the CDR3 is TGTGCCAGCAGCTTGGGTACCCGGACCGGGGAGCTGTTTTTT.

This clone was detected only a few times. The chain joins TRBV3-1 (or the pseudogene TRBV3-2) to TRBJ2-2; weak D call: TRBD1 (5 bases). Trimming took off 6 bases at V and 5 bases at J, with 13 bases between the two ends. Germline V gene lookup returns CDR1 LGHDT and CDR2 YNNKEL (reference sequence). CDR3 size: 14 residues. The CDR3 DNA follows: TGTGCCAGCAGACGGACACGGCCGACCGGGGAGCTGTTTTTT. This translates into CASRRTRPTGELFF.

There are a few counts of this clone. The chain joins TRBV10-3 to TRBJ2-7; TRBD2 aligns across 10 bases. Germline CDR1 reads ENHRY; CDR2 reads SYGVKD. This CDR3 contains 17 residues. The junction had 10 bases not matched to a gene; V was cut back by 2 bases and J by 3 bases. The CDR3: CAISESGAGGPFYEQYF. The CDR3, as DNA: TGTGCCATCAGTGAGAGTGGAGCGGGAGGGCCCTTCTACGAGCAGTACTTC.

The genes are TRBV19 and TRBJ1-1; a possible D gene is TRBD1 (5 bases). Trimming took 0 bases from V and 10 from J, leaving 18 bases between them. This CDR3 is built from 15 residues. The V gene's germline CDR1 is LNHDA and CDR2 SQIVND (reference sequence). The CDR3 sequence: CASSIEHRRENRAFF. The CDR3 DNA sequence: TGTGCCAGTAGTATAGAGCACAGGCGAGAGAATCGAGCTTTCTTT.

The rearrangement uses TRBV2 and TRBJ2-1, with TRBD2 matching 9 bases. Germline trimming cut 6 bases from V and 4 bases from J; bases unmatched to any gene: 7. This CDR3 is built from 15 residues. Germline lookup yields CDR1 SNHLY and CDR2 FYNNEI. The CDR3 reads CASSPTSGDYNEQFF. DNA of the CDR3: TGTGCCAGCAGCCCGACTAGCGGAGATTACAATGAGCAGTTCTTC. Full variable domain (rest looked up from reference TRBV2 and TRBJ2-1): EPEVTQTPSHQVTQMGQEVILRCVPISNHLYFYWYRQILGQKVEFLVSFYNNEISEKSEIFDDQFSVERPDGSNFTLKIRSTKLEDSAMYFCASSPTSGDYNEQFFGPGTRLTVL.

The chain links TRBV28 to TRBJ1-1; tentative D call: TRBD1 (5 bases). Trimming removed 6 bases at V and 4 bases at J, with 18 bases between. Per germline, CDR1 MDHEN and CDR2 SYDVKM. The CDR3 is made up of 15 amino acids. Here the CDR3 DNA reads TGTGCCAGCAGCTTTCTAAGCGGGGGGATCACTGAAGCTTTCTTT. The encoded protein is CASSFLSGGITEAFF.